This is a list of T cell receptor beta chains from one sample in a study of identical twins. TCRdb called the 5' RACE reads again in MiXCR, with one record for every CDR3 protein. The table has roughly 1,500,000 distinct CDR3 sequences, roughly a third seen once. Sequenced sample: cord blood. The receptor source for this set is a newborn girl in good health. Both conserved end residues are part of each CDR3. D genes are given only for firm matches. The size entry is marked missing in some rows and otherwise reads once, few, many or a size class.

clone size: -; J gene: TRBJ2-7; CDR3 length: 15; D gene: -; V gene: TRBV6-5; CDR3 DNA: TGTGCCAGCAGTTTCCAATACGGGGGCCCCTACGAGCAGTACTTC; CDR3 protein: CASSFQYGGPYEQYF
clone size: -; J gene: TRBJ2-7; CDR3 length: 15; D gene: TRBD1; V gene: TRBV4-1; CDR3 DNA: TGCGCCAGCAGCCAATTACCGGGACAGGGAGTCGAGCAGTACTTC; CDR3 protein: CASSQLPGQGVEQYF
clone size: -; J gene: TRBJ1-5; CDR3 length: 16; D gene: -; V gene: TRBV2; CDR3 DNA: TGTGCCAGCAGTGAAGAGGCGGGCCCCCTGAATCAGCCCCAGCATTTT; CDR3 protein: CASSEEAGPLNQPQHF
clone size: -; J gene: TRBJ2-1; CDR3 length: 18; D gene: TRBD2; V gene: TRBV7-2; CDR3 DNA: TGTGCCAGCAGTTTAGTATACCGTGGGTCTAGCGGAAACAATGAGCAGTTCTTC; CDR3 protein: CASSLVYRGSSGNNEQFF
clone size: -; J gene: TRBJ2-7; CDR3 length: 14; D gene: -; V gene: TRBV3-1; CDR3 DNA: TGTGCCAGCAGCCAAGTATGGTGGTCCTACGAGCAGTACTTC; CDR3 protein: CASSQVWWSYEQYF
clone size: few; J gene: TRBJ2-1; CDR3 length: 17; D gene: TRBD2; V gene: TRBV24-1; CDR3 DNA: TGTGCCACCAGTGATTTACCCGGGACTAGCTCGAACAATGAGCAGTTCTTC; CDR3 protein: CATSDLPGTSSNNEQFF
clone size: -; J gene: TRBJ2-3; CDR3 length: 16; D gene: -; V gene: TRBV3-1; CDR3 DNA: TGTGCCAGCAGCCAAGATTGGGGGCTTGGCACAGATACGCAGTATTTT; CDR3 protein: CASSQDWGLGTDTQYF
clone size: few; J gene: TRBJ1-5; CDR3 length: 14; D gene: -; V gene: TRBV4-2; CDR3 DNA: TGTGCCAGCAGCCAAGATTCCGGGGATCAGCCCCAGCATTTT; CDR3 protein: CASSQDSGDQPQHF
clone size: many; J gene: TRBJ2-7; CDR3 length: 15; D gene: -; V gene: TRBV5-1; CDR3 DNA: TGCGCCAGCAGCCCCGGAATAGACCCTCTTAGCGAGCAGTACTTC; CDR3 protein: CASSPGIDPLSEQYF
clone size: few; J gene: TRBJ2-1; CDR3 length: 14; D gene: -; V gene: TRBV20-1; CDR3 DNA: TGCAGTGCTCCGGATAGGGGAAGGGTCAATGAGCAGTTCTTC; CDR3 protein: CSAPDRGRVNEQFF
clone size: few; J gene: TRBJ2-1; CDR3 length: 18; D gene: TRBD2; V gene: TRBV6-5; CDR3 DNA: TGTGCCAGCAGTTACATTGGGACTAGCGGGGGCCACTACAATGAGCAGTTCTTC; CDR3 protein: CASSYIGTSGGHYNEQFF
clone size: -; J gene: TRBJ2-3; CDR3 length: 14; D gene: -; V gene: TRBV5-1; CDR3 DNA: TGCGCCAGCAGGGCAGCCTCGAGCACAGATACGCAGTATTTT; CDR3 protein: CASRAASSTDTQYF
clone size: few; J gene: TRBJ2-5; CDR3 length: 11; D gene: -; V gene: TRBV12-3/TRBV12-4; CDR3 DNA: TGTGCCAGCAGACTAGCAGAGACCCAGTACTTC; CDR3 protein: CASRLAETQYF
clone size: -; J gene: TRBJ1-2; CDR3 length: 13; D gene: -; V gene: TRBV24-1; CDR3 DNA: TGTGCCACCAGTGATTTTGCCGGGTATGGCTACACCTTC; CDR3 protein: CATSDFAGYGYTF
clone size: -; J gene: TRBJ2-7; CDR3 length: 12; D gene: TRBD1; V gene: TRBV25-1; CDR3 DNA: TGTGCCATCTTGACAGGGGTAGGCGAGCAGTACTTC; CDR3 protein: CAILTGVGEQYF
clone size: few; J gene: TRBJ1-4; CDR3 length: 16; D gene: -; V gene: TRBV15; CDR3 DNA: TGTGCCACCAGCAGAGATCAGGGCGCAACTAATGAAAAACTGTTTTTT; CDR3 protein: CATSRDQGATNEKLFF
clone size: few; J gene: TRBJ1-2; CDR3 length: 12; D gene: -; V gene: TRBV12-5; CDR3 DNA: TGTGCTAGCGCCTGGGATTACTATGGCTACACCTTC; CDR3 protein: CASAWDYYGYTF
clone size: few; J gene: TRBJ1-2; CDR3 length: 14; D gene: -; V gene: TRBV27; CDR3 DNA: TGTGCCAGCAGTTTATGGGACACTAACTATGGCTACACCTTC; CDR3 protein: CASSLWDTNYGYTF
clone size: -; J gene: TRBJ2-7; CDR3 length: 15; D gene: -; V gene: TRBV7-8; CDR3 DNA: TGTGCCAGCAGCGGAAAGCGACACGGTAACTACGAGCAGTACTTC; CDR3 protein: CASSGKRHGNYEQYF
clone size: many; J gene: TRBJ2-7; CDR3 length: 14; D gene: TRBD1; V gene: TRBV10-3; CDR3 DNA: TGTGCCATCAGTGAGGGGACAGCTACCTACGAGCAGTACTTC; CDR3 protein: CAISEGTATYEQYF
clone size: few; J gene: TRBJ2-7; CDR3 length: 14; D gene: TRBD2; V gene: TRBV5-1; CDR3 DNA: TGCGCCAGCAGCATGGGACTAGTCCTAAGCGAGCAGTACTTC; CDR3 protein: CASSMGLVLSEQYF
clone size: -; J gene: TRBJ2-7; CDR3 length: 18; D gene: -; V gene: TRBV10-3; CDR3 DNA: TGTGCCATCAGTGAGAGAAAACTAGTCGCCGCCTCCTACAATGAGCAGTACTTC; CDR3 protein: CAISERKLVAASYNEQYF
clone size: -; J gene: TRBJ2-1; CDR3 length: 19; D gene: TRBD1; V gene: TRBV12-3/TRBV12-4; CDR3 DNA: TGTGCCAGCACCTTCACCGACAGGGGCAGGTTTAGGTTAGACAATGAGCAGTTCTTC; CDR3 protein: CASTFTDRGRFRLDNEQFF
clone size: -; J gene: TRBJ2-6; CDR3 length: 14; D gene: -; V gene: TRBV6-1; CDR3 DNA: TGTGCCAGCAGTGAAGTCGCAGGGGCCAACGTCCTGACTTTC; CDR3 protein: CASSEVAGANVLTF
clone size: -; J gene: TRBJ2-2; CDR3 length: 15; D gene: -; V gene: TRBV7-9; CDR3 DNA: TGTGCCAGCAGTCACTCCGACACGAACACCGGGGAGCTGTTTTTT; CDR3 protein: CASSHSDTNTGELFF
clone size: -; J gene: TRBJ2-1; CDR3 length: 13; D gene: TRBD1; V gene: TRBV28; CDR3 DNA: TGTGCCAGCAGTTTGGGGACAGGGGGCCGGAGGTTCTTC; CDR3 protein: CASSLGTGGRRFF
clone size: few; J gene: TRBJ2-1; CDR3 length: 15; D gene: TRBD2; V gene: TRBV28; CDR3 DNA: TGTGCCAGCAACGATAGGACTAGTAGGCACAATGAGCAGTTCTTC; CDR3 protein: CASNDRTSRHNEQFF
clone size: few; J gene: TRBJ2-7; CDR3 length: 15; D gene: TRBD1; V gene: TRBV20-1; CDR3 DNA: TGCAGTGCTAGAGAACCCGGGACAGGGCCCTACGAGCAGTACTTC; CDR3 protein: CSAREPGTGPYEQYF
clone size: few; J gene: TRBJ2-3; CDR3 length: 10; D gene: TRBD2; V gene: TRBV7-2; CDR3 DNA: TGCCTGACTAGCTTGGATACGCAGTATTTT; CDR3 protein: CLTSLDTQYF
clone size: few; J gene: TRBJ2-5; CDR3 length: 14; D gene: -; V gene: TRBV6-2/TRBV6-3; CDR3 DNA: TGTGCCAGCAGGGCAACGCTAGTAGGAGAGACCCAGTACTTC; CDR3 protein: CASRATLVGETQYF
clone size: -; J gene: TRBJ2-1; CDR3 length: 9; D gene: -; V gene: TRBV2; CDR3 DNA: TGTGCCAGCCCAGGGGAGCAGTTCTTC; CDR3 protein: CASPGEQFF
clone size: -; J gene: TRBJ2-7; CDR3 length: 14; D gene: -; V gene: TRBV3-1; CDR3 DNA: TGTGCCAGCAGCCAACCGGGTCTTTTCTACGAGCAGTACTTC; CDR3 protein: CASSQPGLFYEQYF
clone size: -; J gene: TRBJ1-5; CDR3 length: 14; D gene: -; V gene: TRBV3-1; CDR3 DNA: TGTGCCAGCAGCCAAGGTTCCGCCAATCAGCCCCAGCATTTT; CDR3 protein: CASSQGSANQPQHF
clone size: few; J gene: TRBJ2-3; CDR3 length: 17; D gene: -; V gene: TRBV28; CDR3 DNA: TGTGCCAGCAGGCCCAATTACAGGGATCGCAAGGGAGATACGCAGTATTTT; CDR3 protein: CASRPNYRDRKGDTQYF
clone size: -; J gene: TRBJ1-1; CDR3 length: 16; D gene: TRBD1; V gene: TRBV27; CDR3 DNA: TGTGCCAGCAGTCCGGGGACAGCACTATCGGACACTGAAGCTTTCTTT; CDR3 protein: CASSPGTALSDTEAFF
clone size: -; J gene: TRBJ2-1; CDR3 length: 16; D gene: TRBD1; V gene: TRBV7-2; CDR3 DNA: TGTGCCAGCAGCTGGGACCTCCAGGGGGCCTACAATGAGCAGTTCTTC; CDR3 protein: CASSWDLQGAYNEQFF
clone size: few; J gene: TRBJ1-2; CDR3 length: 15; D gene: -; V gene: TRBV9; CDR3 DNA: TGTGCCAGCAGCGTAGGGTCCTTTCAAAACTATGGCTACACCTTC; CDR3 protein: CASSVGSFQNYGYTF
clone size: few; J gene: TRBJ1-2; CDR3 length: 13; D gene: -; V gene: TRBV4-1; CDR3 DNA: TGCGCCAGCAGCCCACCGGGGGCCCGGGGCTACACCTTC; CDR3 protein: CASSPPGARGYTF
clone size: once; J gene: TRBJ2-7; CDR3 length: 17; D gene: -; V gene: TRBV7-2; CDR3 DNA: TGTGCCAGCAGCTTAGGGGCTCGGGTAGGTTCTCCCAATGAGCAGTACTTC; CDR3 protein: CASSLGARVGSPNEQYF
clone size: once; J gene: TRBJ1-6; CDR3 length: 11; D gene: -; V gene: TRBV6-1; CDR3 DNA: TGTGCCAGCAAAAGGGCCTCACCCCTCCACTTT; CDR3 protein: CASKRASPLHF
clone size: few; J gene: TRBJ1-2; CDR3 length: 14; D gene: -; V gene: TRBV4-2; CDR3 DNA: TGTGCCAGCAGCCGAGATCCAGTGTATAGTGGCTACACCTTC; CDR3 protein: CASSRDPVYSGYTF
clone size: once; J gene: TRBJ2-1; CDR3 length: 15; D gene: -; V gene: TRBV6-6; CDR3 DNA: TGTGCCAGCAGTTACGGGGGACAAGTCTACAATGAGCAGTTCTTC; CDR3 protein: CASSYGGQVYNEQFF
clone size: -; J gene: TRBJ2-3; CDR3 length: 16; D gene: -; V gene: TRBV27; CDR3 DNA: TGTGCCAGCAGTCCCACCCTAGCGCCCACCACAGATACGCAGTATTTT; CDR3 protein: CASSPTLAPTTDTQYF
clone size: few; J gene: TRBJ2-3; CDR3 length: 14; D gene: TRBD2; V gene: TRBV20-1; CDR3 DNA: TGCAGTGCTAGGGGGACTAGCGGGGTAGATACGCAGTATTTT; CDR3 protein: CSARGTSGVDTQYF
clone size: -; J gene: TRBJ2-3; CDR3 length: 14; D gene: TRBD2; V gene: TRBV2; CDR3 DNA: TGTGCCAGCAGTGAAGCCCCTAGCGGGGTGACGCAGTATTTT; CDR3 protein: CASSEAPSGVTQYF
clone size: -; J gene: TRBJ1-4; CDR3 length: 15; D gene: -; V gene: TRBV6-1; CDR3 DNA: TGTGCCAGCACTCCGTGGGTTGCAACTAATGAAAAACTGTTTTTT; CDR3 protein: CASTPWVATNEKLFF
clone size: few; J gene: TRBJ1-1; CDR3 length: 11; D gene: -; V gene: TRBV27; CDR3 DNA: TGTGCCAGCAGGAGCGGGGTAAGAGCTTTCTTT; CDR3 protein: CASRSGVRAFF
clone size: -; J gene: TRBJ2-7; CDR3 length: 14; D gene: -; V gene: TRBV20-1; CDR3 DNA: TGCAGTGCTACCCATACTAGCAAAGCCTACGAGCAGTACTTC; CDR3 protein: CSATHTSKAYEQYF
clone size: few; J gene: TRBJ2-1; CDR3 length: 15; D gene: TRBD2; V gene: TRBV12-3/TRBV12-4; CDR3 DNA: TGTGCCAGCAGTCAGAGCGGGAGAAAGAACAATGAGCAGTTCTTC; CDR3 protein: CASSQSGRKNNEQFF
clone size: -; J gene: TRBJ2-7; CDR3 length: 16; D gene: TRBD2; V gene: TRBV20-1; CDR3 DNA: TGCAGTGCTAGAGATTTACGACTAGCGGGGACCTACGAGCAGTACTTC; CDR3 protein: CSARDLRLAGTYEQYF
clone size: few; J gene: TRBJ2-7; CDR3 length: 16; D gene: -; V gene: TRBV3-1; CDR3 DNA: TGTGCCAGCAGCCAAGGGACAGCTCGAGATGGCTACGAGCAGTACTTC; CDR3 protein: CASSQGTARDGYEQYF